This T cell receptor (beta chain) was recorded in a study of regulatory T cells in long-lasting Graves disease. Overall study: The antithyroid drugs taken by newly diagnosed Graves' patients had been used for under 3 months.

Time point meaning: newly diagnosed GD, antithyroid drugs for less than 3 months. Extracted PBMC RNA gave rise to the TCR library. Building the TCR beta libraries relied on iRepertoire HTBI primers, and CDR3 regions underwent Arm-PCR. MiXCR, applied by TCRdb to the multiplex PCR reads, yields one record per CDR3 protein. The sample records about 470,000 distinct CDR3 sequences, 14% to 15% being singletons. J was trimmed by 4 bases and V by 2 bases; bases with no gene match: 12. Germline assignment: CDR1 SEHNR and CDR2 FQNEAQ (reference sequence). The CDR3 sequence is 19 residues long. Separately, the same data were catalogued under a study of T cells in Graves' hyperthyroidism and ophthalmopathy.

This TCR was recovered from a woman aged 25 to 39 with Graves disease. The specimen comprised peripheral blood mononuclear cells (PBMCs), sampled at new diagnosis, from a patient treated with antithyroid drugs. V gene TRBV7-9 combines with J gene TRBJ2-1; 12 bases align to TRBD1. CDR3 DNA sequence: TGTGCCAGCAGCTTACCAACCACCGGGACAGGGGGCATATACAATGAGCAGTTCTTC. Translation: CASSLPTTGTGGIYNEQFF.